This TCR beta chain was profiled in a study of blood T cell repertoires in COVID-19. Study at large: Both acute and convalescent COVID-19 samples were obtained from the United States, Italy and Spain. Sources were T cells, B-cell-depleted T cells, or PBMCs; the material itself was cDNA or gDNA.

Here immunoSEQ multiplex PCR was the method, and the copy in TCRdb shows in-frame clones only, minus some. The data show around 75,000 clones, with around 80% seen just once and roughly 13% held by the top ten. The germline V and J ends were trimmed by 5 bases and 9 bases, with 11 bases remaining between them. This CDR3 is built from 12 residues. Looked up from germline, CDR1 is LNHDA and CDR2 is SQIVND (reference sequence). The rearrangement uses TRBV19 and TRBJ1-3, with D uncertain. Sequencing input: peripheral blood. The origin of this receptor is a man aged 50 or older with COVID-19, enrolled during active disease. The CDR3 region is CASSPPRSTIYF. Here the CDR3 DNA reads TGTGCCAGTAGTCCCCCTCGGTCCACCATATATTTT. The full variable domain, its missing parts supplied by reference TRBV19 and TRBJ1-3, is DGGITQSPKYLFRKEGQNVTLSCEQNLNHDAMYWYRQDPGQGLRLIYYSQIVNDFQKGDIAEGYSVSREKKESFPLTVTSAQKNPTAFYLCASSPPRSTIYFGEGSWLTVV.